The entry below describes one TCR beta chain. Its specificity is not known. This entry is derived from a study of OX40 agonist ivuxolimab in advanced cancers. Background on the study: Ivuxolimab is an agonistic anti-OX40 (CD134) antibody, and patients were treated with it.

General study results and limits: Undetermined was the antigen specificity of the expanded peripheral T cells. At 0.1 to 3.0 mg/kg, clonal expansion of CD4+ and CD8+ blood T cells had occurred by week 6.

The repertoire was sequenced with immunoSEQ multiplex PCR; TCRdb's copy has only in-frame clones and lacks some. The sample holds about 63,000 clones, 85% to 90% seen once. Sample: CD4+ or CD8+ T cells sorted from blood, taken in a trial of the OX40 agonist ivuxolimab. The TCR comes from an adult with an advanced solid tumor such as melanoma, head and neck, liver or kidney cancer.

CDR3: CASSTPQSTSWAFF. CDR3 nucleotide sequence: TGTGCCAGCTCCACCCCACAGTCCACTTCGTGGGCTTTCTTT. The chain couples TRBV28 to TRBJ1-1; D uncertain. The CDR3 has 14 residues. Germline CDR1 MDHEN, CDR2 SYDVKM. V lost 8 bases, J lost 11 bases, and 24 bases lay in between.